This T cell receptor (beta chain) was recovered during a study of cytomegalovirus exposure and HLA in healthy donors. Comments on this clone: Its target is not known.

Trimming cost V 0 bases and J 9 bases, with 13 bases left between them. Germline CDR1 and CDR2: SGDLS and YYNGEE. The CDR3 has 15 amino acids. PCR amplification relied on 60 Vbeta primers (plus 13 Jbeta primers). The data were produced by immunoSEQ multiplex PCR, yet TCRdb's version contains in-frame clones alone and is incomplete. This sample has under 150,000 clones, with 82% found just once. Study observations and caveats: An analysis that came later showed most CMV-associated TCR beta chains appearing HLA-restricted. Reportedly, a later analysis found an Asian-associated ancestry cluster had fewer N-insertions than the approximately 640-donor mean. A missense variant in DCLRE1C was later tied to TCR beta V- and J-gene trimming.

Sequenced: PBMCs. This rearrangement joins TRBV9 to TRBJ1-6; a weak D match, TRBD1 (5 bases). This receptor was obtained from a male donor in good health and CMV-seronegative. The CDR3 DNA sequence: TGTGCCAGCAGCGTAGGCACAGGCGGATCTTCACCCCTCCACTTT. This codes for CASSVGTGGSSPLHF. Drawing the rest from reference TRBV9 and TRBJ1-6, the complete variable domain is DSGVTQTPKHLITATGQRVTLRCSPRSGDLSVYWYQQSLDQGLQFLIQYYNGEERAKGNILERFSAQQFPDLHSELNLSSLELGDSALYFCASSVGTGGSSPLHFGNGTRLTVT.